Included here is one TCR beta chain sequence, with context. Its antigen is unidentified. The data derive from a study of T cell repertoires in ileal Crohn's disease. Findings and caveats of the study: Clonal expansions were more frequent in active smokers than non-smokers at surgery.

TCRB immunosequencing input was around 460 nanograms of biopsy DNA per sample. The assay was immunoSEQ multiplex PCR, and TCRdb's table has in-frame clones only and misses some. The table lists over 7,500 clones, more than 65% of them singletons. Per the germline V gene, CDR1 is SGHTA and CDR2 is FQGNSA. The CDR3 is 16 residues long. The ends lost 1 base at V and 6 bases at J; junction bases unmatched: 12. The TCR comes from an adult with Crohn's disease. Sequenced material: ileal tissue. V gene TRBV7-2 combines with J gene TRBJ2-7; TRBD2 matches at 7 bases. CDR3 coding DNA: TGTGCCAGCAGCTTAGTATCGACGGCGGGGGACCTCGAGCAGTACTTC. This codes for CASSLVSTAGDLEQYF.